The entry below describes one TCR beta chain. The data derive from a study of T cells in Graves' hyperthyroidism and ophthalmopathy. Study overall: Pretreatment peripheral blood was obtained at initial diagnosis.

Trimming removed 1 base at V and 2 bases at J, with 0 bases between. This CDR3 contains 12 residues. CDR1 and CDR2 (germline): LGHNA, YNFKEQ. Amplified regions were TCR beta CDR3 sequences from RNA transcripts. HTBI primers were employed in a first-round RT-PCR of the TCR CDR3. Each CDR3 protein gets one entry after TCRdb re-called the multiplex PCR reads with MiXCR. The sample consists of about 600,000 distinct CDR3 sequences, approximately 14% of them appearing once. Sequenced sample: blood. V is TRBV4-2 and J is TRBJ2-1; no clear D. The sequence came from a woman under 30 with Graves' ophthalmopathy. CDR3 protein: CASSQAYNEQFF. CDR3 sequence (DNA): TGTGCCAGCAGCCAAGCCTACAATGAGCAGTTCTTC.